This T cell receptor (beta chain) was found in a study of T cell responses to AZD1222 COVID-19 vaccine. Study-wide results and caveats: Just a handful of people given AZD1222 tested seropositive at baseline.

The assay was immunoSEQ multiplex PCR, and TCRdb's table has in-frame clones only and misses some. The sample lists roughly 150,000 clones, about 86% seen once, with around 3.5% in the top ten. As for this clone: The antigen remains undetermined.

CDR3 length equals 12 residues. The V gene lost 4 bases and the J gene lost 8 bases, with 8 bases spanning the gap. The source was peripheral blood, collected on day 0 of AZD1222 vaccination. This clonotype was sampled from an adult in good health. The chain joins TRBV12-3 or TRBV12-4 to TRBJ1-4, with unresolved D. CDR3 sequence (DNA): TGTGCCAGCAGTTCAAGACCCGAAAAACTGTTTTTT. It translates to CASSSRPEKLFF.